This T cell receptor beta chain was profiled in a study of low-dose radiotherapy and immunotherapy resistance in tumors (dated by TCRdb to between 2020 and 2023). A note on the overall study: In Cohort 1, 0.5 Gy per fraction was delivered every 2 weeks, and a total PTV dose of 6.5 Gy was prescribed. For Cohort 2, the dose was 1 Gy per fraction given every two weeks, adding up to 13 Gy in total across 26 weeks. Patients were given nivolumab as a 240 mg flat dose every two weeks and ipilimumab at 1 mg/kg every six weeks, with both drugs delivered intravenously. Cyclophosphamide 200 mg/m2 was given intravenously every two weeks, one day before each radiation and immunotherapy administration. Starting on cycle 1 day 1, patients took 300 mg of aspirin by mouth once a day for four cycles. The trial did not randomize participants into treatment groups. The translational analysis covered eight patients: three from the first dose cohort and the first five from the second dose cohort.

From the cysteine through the phenylalanine, the CDR3 covers 15 amino acids. Of the read, only the CDR3 DNA is kept; its 45 bases are in frame from base 1. V and J are trimmed by 8 bases and 2 bases, and the gene matches miss 12 bases of the junction. The germline V gene (reference sequence) yields LNHDA for CDR1 and SQIVND for CDR2. Donors were enrolled in RACIN, a single-arm phase I dose-escalation trial combining nivolumab, ipilimumab, aspirin, low-dose cyclophosphamide and low-dose radiotherapy. Eligible patients had advanced, TIL-negative solid tumors. To make first-strand cDNA, Superscript III was used along with a set of TRAV- and TRBV-specific primers so that both the TCRalpha and TCRbeta chains were covered. TCRs were amplified for 20 to 25 PCR cycles with Phusion, using a constant-region primer paired with the adapter attached to the V primers. The MessageAmp II aRNA Amplification Kit was used to amplify the isolated mRNA, with in vitro transcription run for approximately 15 hours at 37 degrees C. The Dynabeads mRNA DIRECT Purification Kit was used to isolate mRNA for TCR sequencing. Indexed Illumina adapters were added in a second Phusion PCR of about 26 cycles, and the PCR products were purified with AMPure XP beads. Turning to the authors' computational methods: Using custom Perl scripts, TCR sequences encoding the same protein were pooled, out-of-frame sequences were removed, and the abundance of each clonotype was computed. Any TCR sequence supported by only a single read was excluded from analysis. The metrics used to describe the repertoires included Shannon entropy, Gini index, clonality, richness, and the frequency of TCRs shared between repertoires. Starting from the raw public reads, TCRdb applied fastp trimming at Q25, assembled clones with MiXCR and retained in-frame beta chains. Under each unique CDR3 protein, matching rows form one entry showing the most common genes and DNA. For this entry, the V and J calls and clone size follow TCRdb and not the study's own pipeline. A total of about 7,300 distinct CDR3 sequences appear in this sample, about 67% of them only once. About 9% of the sample belongs to the ten largest clones.

As regards this clonotype: There is no known antigen for this receptor. The sample holds no much larger clone one base away, and base qualities are not on file.

The V gene is TRBV19 and the J gene is TRBJ2-7, with 7 bases in between that match TRBD2. The receptor's source is a human donor with advanced metastatic prostate, ovarian, gallbladder or colorectal cancer (not recorded which). This table probably holds off-target reads from a library built for another chain. The DNA sequence is TGTGCCAGTGCCAGTTACTCCGGGAGGACCTACGAGCAGTACTTC. It specifies CASASYSGRTYEQYF.